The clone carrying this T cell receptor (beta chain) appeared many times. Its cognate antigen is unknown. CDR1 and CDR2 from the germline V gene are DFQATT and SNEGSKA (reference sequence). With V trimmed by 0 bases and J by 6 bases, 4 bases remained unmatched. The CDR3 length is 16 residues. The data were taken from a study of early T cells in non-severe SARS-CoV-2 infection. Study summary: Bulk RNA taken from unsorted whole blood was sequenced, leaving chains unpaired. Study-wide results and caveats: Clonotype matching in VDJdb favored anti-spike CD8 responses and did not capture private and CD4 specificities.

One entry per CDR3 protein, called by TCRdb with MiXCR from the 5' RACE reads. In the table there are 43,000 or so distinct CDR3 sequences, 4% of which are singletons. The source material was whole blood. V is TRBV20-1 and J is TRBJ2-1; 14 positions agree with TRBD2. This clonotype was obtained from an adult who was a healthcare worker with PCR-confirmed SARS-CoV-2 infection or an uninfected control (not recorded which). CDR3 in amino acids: CSAREGTSGSPNEQFF. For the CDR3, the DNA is TGCAGTGCTAGAGAAGGGACTAGCGGGAGTCCCAATGAGCAGTTCTTC.